The next 24 T cell receptor beta chains were all read from a single sample in a study of cytomegalovirus exposure and HLA in healthy donors. 60 Vbeta and 13 Jbeta primers were used in PCR. Sequencing was performed with immunoSEQ multiplex PCR; in TCRdb, only in-frame clones are kept and a portion is missing. Among some 150,000 clones listed, 76% were seen once. Sequencing input: PBMCs. Receptor source: a man between 18 and 29 years old in good health and CMV-seronegative.

The chain recombines TRBV18 with TRBJ1-5; 11 bases are shared with TRBD1. CDR1 is KGHSH and CDR2 is LQKENI in the germline V gene. V lost 1 base to trimming and J lost 0 bases; unmatched junction nucleotides: 5. The CDR3 covers 18 residues. The CDR3 sequence is CASSPLDRGRGSNQPQHF. Written as DNA, the CDR3 is TGTGCCAGCTCACCACTGGACAGGGGGCGCGGTAGCAATCAGCCCCAGCATTTT.

The chain carries TRBV11-2 and TRBJ1-2; 7 bases are a match to TRBD1. Trimming cost V 5 bases and J 0 bases; bases outside gene matches: 15. Germline V gene lookup returns CDR1 SGHAT and CDR2 FQNNGV. CDR3 length: 18 amino acids. The CDR3 loop is CASSRLTGPNSANYGYTF. CDR3 coding DNA: TGTGCCAGCAGCCGACTGACAGGGCCTAACTCAGCTAACTATGGCTACACCTTC.

The table lists this clone with a few counts. The chain carries TRBV2 and TRBJ2-1; 9 bases are shared with TRBD2. This CDR3 spans 14 amino acids. V lost 7 bases and J lost 10; bases outside the gene matches: 11. Germline V gene sequence: CDR1 SNHLY, CDR2 FYNNEI. The CDR3 DNA follows: TGTGCCAGCAAAGTCGGCGGGGGGGCCGGGGAGCAGTTCTTC. Amino acids: CASKVGGGAGEQFF.

The chain uses TRBV5-1 and TRBJ1-1; 9 nucleotides match TRBD1. This CDR3 has 14 residues. Germline CDR1 SGHRS, CDR2 YFSETQ. The trim removed 1 base at V and 4 bases at J, leaving 2 bases unmatched. The CDR3 DNA is TGCGCCAGCAGCTTGACAGGGGGCATCACTGAAGCTTTCTTT. As protein: CASSLTGGITEAFF.

The rearrangement joins TRBV10-1 to TRBJ1-1, with D perhaps matching TRBD1 (5 bases). The CDR3 sequence is 15 residues long. V dropped 5 bases and J dropped 0 bases, with 13 bases sitting between them. Germline assignment: CDR1 WNHNN and CDR2 SYGVQD (reference sequence). The CDR3 DNA is TGCGCCAGCAGTTCGGGCACAGGACTGAACACTGAAGCTTTCTTT. Translated, it gives CASSSGTGLNTEAFF.

This chain's CDR3 is CAWSLAAPFRPRGHNEQFF. CDR3 sequence (DNA): TGTGCCTGGAGTCTCGCGGCCCCCTTTCGCCCGAGGGGGCACAATGAGCAGTTCTTC. The chain combines TRBV30 with TRBJ2-1; TRBD1 agrees at 7 bases. The germline gives CDR1 GTSNPN, CDR2 SVGIG (reference sequence). This CDR3 region has 19 residues. V gave up 2 bases and J gave up 5 bases; unmatched junction bases: 21.

The genes are TRBV28 and TRBJ2-1; 8 bases agree with TRBD2. V trimming: 5 bases; J trimming: 9 bases; junction bases outside the gene matches: 18. Germline V gene sequence: CDR1 MDHEN, CDR2 SYDVKM. The CDR3 loop spans 17 amino acids. The chain's CDR3 is CASSPGGGSGKAFEQFF. The CDR3, as DNA: TGTGCCAGCAGTCCAGGTGGTGGTAGCGGGAAAGCTTTTGAGCAGTTCTTC. Together with reference TRBV28 and TRBJ2-1, the CDR3 gives the full variable domain: DVKVTQSSRYLVKRTGEKVFLECVQDMDHENMFWYRQDPGLGLRLIYFSYDVKMKEKGDIPEGYSVSREKKERFSLILESASTNQTSMYLCASSPGGGSGKAFEQFFGPGTRLTVL.

The chain joins TRBV19 to TRBJ1-1; possible D gene TRBD1, 6 bases. The CDR3 contains 15 residues. Germline CDR1 and CDR2: LNHDA and SQIVND (reference sequence). Trimming took off 7 bases at V and 2 bases at J, with 17 bases between the two ends. CDR3 residues: CASTREGTPNTEAFF. The CDR3 bases are TGTGCCAGTACCCGTGAGGGGACACCTAACACTGAAGCTTTCTTT.

The count of this clone is one. The chain joins TRBV7-3 to TRBJ2-1; 12 nucleotides line up with TRBD2. Germline V gene sequence: CDR1 SGHTA, CDR2 FQGTGA. CDR3 size: 19 residues. V dropped 2 bases and J dropped 7; count of bases not matched to a gene: 15. DNA for the CDR3: TGTGCCAGCAGCTTAGTTTCTAGCGGGGGGGCCGGGCGCCTTAATGAGCAGTTCTTC. Residues: CASSLVSSGGAGRLNEQFF.

This clone has a single count. V usage is TRBV7-3 and J usage is TRBJ2-7; D is uncertain. V gave up 2 bases and J gave up 5 bases, with 16 bases separating them. From germline, CDR1 is SGHTA and CDR2 FQGTGA. The CDR3 is 15 amino acids. CDR3 nucleotide sequence: TGTGCCAGCAGCTTAGAGCCCGCCACCTCTCACGAGCAGTACTTC. Its translation: CASSLEPATSHEQYF.

V usage is TRBV2 and J usage is TRBJ2-1; TRBD2 aligns across 7 bases. Losses at the gene ends were 2 bases for V and 8 bases for J; bases not matched to a gene: 9. This CDR3 is built from 15 residues. The germline gives CDR1 SNHLY, CDR2 FYNNEI. CDR3 sequence (DNA): TGTGCCAGCAGTGAATTGGGCGGGAGAAACGATGAGCAGTTCTTC. Translated, it gives CASSELGGRNDEQFF.

This chain uses TRBV13 with TRBJ2-5; TRBD1 aligns across 9 bases. The J call is in doubt because the DNA end fits TRBJ2-7 better. The germline V gene has CDR1 PRHDT and CDR2 FYEKMQ (reference sequence). The CDR3 contains 15 residues. The CDR3 protein is CASRERDRVRSEQYF. CDR3 nucleotide sequence: TGTGCCAGCAGAGAGAGGGACAGGGTAAGGTCCGAGCAGTACTTC.

This clone was counted once. V and J are TRBV5-1 and TRBJ2-7, with D maybe TRBD1 (5 bases). Per the germline V gene, CDR1 is SGHRS and CDR2 is YFSETQ. The germline V and J ends were trimmed by 0 bases and 2 bases, with 9 bases remaining between them. The CDR3 has 14 residues. In DNA form, the CDR3 reads TGCGCCAGCAGCTTGGGGGGCAGTCCCTACGAGCAGTACTTC. Residues: CASSLGGSPYEQYF.

The V gene is TRBV19, the J gene TRBJ1-2; maybe TRBD1 (6 bases). The germline V and J ends were trimmed by 6 bases and 2 bases, with 10 bases remaining between them. The CDR3 has 13 residues. Germline CDR1 is LNHDA and CDR2 is SQIVND (reference sequence). The chain's CDR3 is CASRIQGNYGYTF. CDR3 sequence (DNA): TGTGCCAGTAGGATTCAGGGGAACTATGGCTACACCTTC.

The chain combines TRBV30 with TRBJ1-1; D unresolved. CDR1 is GTSNPN and CDR2 is SVGIG in the germline V gene (reference sequence). V was pared by 0 bases and J by 8 bases, with 7 bases between. The CDR3 covers 11 residues. In nucleotides, the CDR3 is TGTGCCTGGAGTGTCGGGGTAGAAGCTTTCTTT. This gives the protein CAWSVGVEAFF.

The chain combines TRBV29-1 with TRBJ2-2; TRBD1 matches at 8 bases. The CDR3 sequence is 14 residues long. The germline V gene has CDR1 SQVTM and CDR2 ANQGSEA. J was trimmed by 4 bases and V by 6 bases; bases with no gene match: 7. In DNA, the CDR3 is TGCAGCGTGGGGGACAGGTCTTTCACCGGGGAGCTGTTTTTT. Amino acid sequence: CSVGDRSFTGELFF.

This CDR3 reads CASKKGTGGNQPQHF. The DNA for the CDR3 is TGTGCCAGCAAAAAGGGGACAGGGGGCAATCAGCCCCAGCATTTT. This rearrangement joins TRBV6-1 to TRBJ1-5, with TRBD1 matching 10 bases. The germline V gene encodes CDR1 MNHNS and CDR2 SASEGT. With 7 bases clipped from V and 2 bases from J, the junction kept 5 bases outside the gene matches. This CDR3 contains 15 residues.

The chain uses TRBV9 and TRBJ2-1; the match to TRBD2 covers 13 bases. CDR1 and CDR2 (germline): SGDLS, YYNGEE. The length of the CDR3 is 16 residues. V was clipped by 2 bases and J by 4 bases; unmatched bases: 3. The CDR3 bases are TGTGCCAGCAGCGTGGGGACTAGCGGGATTTACAATGAGCAGTTCTTC. It translates to CASSVGTSGIYNEQFF.

This clone was recorded only once. The chain employs TRBV19 and TRBJ2-7; TRBD2 matches at 11 bases. CDR1 LNHDA and CDR2 SQIVND come from the germline V gene (reference sequence). The CDR3 runs 16 residues. Unmatched junction bases numbered 12, after V lost 6 bases and J lost 5 bases. The CDR3 DNA reads as TGTGCCAGTAGCACCCAACTAGCGGGGGTGGGTAACGAGCAGTACTTC. This encodes CASSTQLAGVGNEQYF.

The rearrangement joins TRBV20-1 to TRBJ2-7; TRBD1 is a possible D gene (5 bases). Trimming left V 3 bases short and J 3 bases short, with 6 bases between. CDR1 and CDR2 from the germline V gene are DFQATT and SNEGSKA (reference sequence). This CDR3 spans 11 amino acids. The CDR3 DNA is TGCAGTGCTAGTAGGGGCTACGAGCAGTACTTC. This gives the protein CSASRGYEQYF.

This chain links TRBV6-5 with TRBJ2-2; 8 bases align to TRBD1. The CDR3 sequence is 14 residues long. Germline V CDR1 and CDR2: MNHEY, SVGAGI. V dropped 4 bases and J dropped 4; count of bases not matched to a gene: 2. The CDR3 loop is CASSSDRVTGELFF. CDR3 nucleotides: TGTGCCAGCAGTTCGGACAGGGTCACCGGGGAGCTGTTTTTT.

This chain uses TRBV2 with TRBJ2-2; 7 nucleotides line up with TRBD1. CDR3 size: 13 residues. Losses at the gene ends were 5 bases for V and 5 bases for J; bases not matched to a gene: 2. Germline V gene data show CDR1 as SNHLY and CDR2 as FYNNEI. The CDR3 sequence: CASSRQGTGELFF. For the CDR3, the DNA is TGTGCCAGCAGTAGACAGGGAACCGGGGAGCTGTTTTTT.

V gene TRBV6-6 combines with J gene TRBJ2-2, with D maybe TRBD2 (6 bases). Germline-derived CDR1 and CDR2 are MNHNY and SVGAGI (reference sequence). V was clipped by 5 bases and J by 8 bases, with 21 bases between them. The CDR3 spans 16 residues. The CDR3 DNA sequence: TGTGCCAGCAGTGGCCTTCGGGACTCCTCTGTTGGGGAGCTGTTTTTT. Its protein is CASSGLRDSSVGELFF.

In this sample, this clone turned up once. The chain is built from TRBV5-1 and TRBJ2-2; TRBD1 matches at 11 bases. This CDR3 has 17 amino acids. Germline V CDR1 and CDR2: SGHRS, YFSETQ. The V and J ends lost 3 bases and 4 bases, in that order; junction bases with no gene match: 8. The chain's CDR3 is CASSYDGQGAGTGELFF. Here the CDR3 DNA reads TGCGCCAGCAGCTATGACGGACAGGGGGCGGGCACCGGGGAGCTGTTTTTT.